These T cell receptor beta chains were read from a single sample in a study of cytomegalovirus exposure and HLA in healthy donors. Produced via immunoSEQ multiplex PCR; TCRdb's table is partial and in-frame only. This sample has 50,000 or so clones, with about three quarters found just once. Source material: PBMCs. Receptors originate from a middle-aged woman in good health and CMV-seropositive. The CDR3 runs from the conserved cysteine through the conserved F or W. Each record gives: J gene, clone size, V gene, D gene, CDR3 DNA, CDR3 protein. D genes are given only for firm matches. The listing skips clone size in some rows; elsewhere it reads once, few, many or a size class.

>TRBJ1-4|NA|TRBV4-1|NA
TGCGCCAGCAGCCAAGATCTTCTCGACTTTCGGGGTAGAGCAACTAATGAAAAACTGTTTTTT
CASSQDLLDFRGRATNEKLFF
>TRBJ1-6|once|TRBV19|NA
TGTGCCAGTACCGATGAGGGGGGGCACCTTAATTCACCCCTCCACTTT
CASTDEGGHLNSPLHF
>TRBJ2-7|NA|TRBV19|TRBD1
TGTGCCAGTAGGGGACAGGCCAGGGGGCCCTCCTACGAGCAGTACTTC
CASRGQARGPSYEQYF
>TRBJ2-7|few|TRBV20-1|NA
TGCAGTGCTAGAGAGGATACGGGGCAGTACTTC
CSAREDTGQYF
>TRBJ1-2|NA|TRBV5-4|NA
TGTGCCAGCAGCTTGCGCGGGATTTCTGGCTACACCTTC
CASSLRGISGYTF
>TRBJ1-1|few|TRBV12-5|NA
TGTGCTAGTGGTTTGGTACCTCGGGAAACCACTGAAGCTTTCTTT
CASGLVPRETTEAFF
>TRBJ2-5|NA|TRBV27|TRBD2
TGTGCCAGCAGTCCCTGGCGGGGGGTGGGAGAGACCCAGTACTTC
CASSPWRGVGETQYF
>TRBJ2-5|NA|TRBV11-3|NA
TGTGCCAGCGTGGCAGGGAAAGAGACCCAGTACTTC
CASVAGKETQYF
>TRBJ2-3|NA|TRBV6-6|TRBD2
TGTGCCAGCAATAACGTGCGGGGGGGTGATACGCAGTATTTT
CASNNVRGGDTQYF
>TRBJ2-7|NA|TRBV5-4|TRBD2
TGTGCCAGCAGCGATCGGACTAGCGTTGCCTACGAGCAGTACTTC
CASSDRTSVAYEQYF
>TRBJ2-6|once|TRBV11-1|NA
TGTGCCAGCAGCTTTTCAGGGCCTGGGGCCAACGTCCTGACTTTC
CASSFSGPGANVLTF
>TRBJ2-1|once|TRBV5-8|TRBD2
TGTGCCAGCAGCTTGGCCCCAGAGAAGCGGGGGGAGCAGTTCTTC
CASSLAPEKRGEQFF
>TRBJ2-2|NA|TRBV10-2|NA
TGCGCCAGCAGTGAGGTAGCAGGGACCGGGGAGCTGTTTTTT
CASSEVAGTGELFF
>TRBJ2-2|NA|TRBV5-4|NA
TGTGCCAGCAGCGGGCAGGGATGGAACACCGGGGAGCTGTTTTTT
CASSGQGWNTGELFF
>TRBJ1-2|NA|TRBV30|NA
TGTGCCTGGATTGCGGGCTATGGCTATGGCTACACCTTC
CAWIAGYGYGYTF
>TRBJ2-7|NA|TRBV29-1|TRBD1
TGCAGCGTTCGAACAGGGGGATACGAGCAGTACTTC
CSVRTGGYEQYF
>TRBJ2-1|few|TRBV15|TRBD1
TGTGCCACCGCCGGGACAGGTAGAGGTGAGCAGTTCTTC
CATAGTGRGEQFF
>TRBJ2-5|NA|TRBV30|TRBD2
TGTGCCTGGAGTGTACTGACTAGCAAGGAGACCCAGTACTTC
CAWSVLTSKETQYF
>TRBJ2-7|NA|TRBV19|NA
TGTGCCACCACCCCTCCGAGGTGCGAGCAGTACTTC
CATTPPRCEQYF
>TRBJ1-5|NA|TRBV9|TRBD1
TGTGCCAGCGGACAGGGGGGCAATCAGCCCCAGCATTTT
CASGQGGNQPQHF
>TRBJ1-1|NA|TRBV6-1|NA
TGTGCCAGCAGTGCGGGGGACGCGGTTGAAGCTTTCTTT
CASSAGDAVEAFF
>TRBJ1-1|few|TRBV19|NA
TGTGCCAGTAGTAGAGGCGAAGCTTTCTTT
CASSRGEAFF
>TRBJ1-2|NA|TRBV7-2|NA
TGTGCCAGCAGCTCCGACAGAAGTATGAACTATGGCTACACCTTC
CASSSDRSMNYGYTF
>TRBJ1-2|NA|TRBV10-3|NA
TGTGCCATCACCCCGACTGCGGCAAACTATGGCTACACCTTC
CAITPTAANYGYTF
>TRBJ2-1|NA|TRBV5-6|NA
TGTGCCAGCAGCCCGATGGGACTGGATGAGCAGTTCTTC
CASSPMGLDEQFF
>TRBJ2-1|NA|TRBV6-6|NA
TGTGCCAGCGGGCTCTACAATGAGCAGTTCTTC
CASGLYNEQFF
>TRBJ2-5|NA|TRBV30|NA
TGTGCCTGGAGTGGAGTCAAAGAGACCCAGTACTTC
CAWSGVKETQYF
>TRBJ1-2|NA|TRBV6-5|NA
TGTGCCAGCAGTTACCAGGCGGGGGTTGACTATGGCTACACCTTC
CASSYQAGVDYGYTF
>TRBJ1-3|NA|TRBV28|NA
TGTGCCACGGGCAGGGCGAAAGGAAACACCATATATTTT
CATGRAKGNTIYF
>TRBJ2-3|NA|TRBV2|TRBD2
TGTGCCAGCAGTGTTCCGGGACTAGCGGACACAGATACGCAGTATTTT
CASSVPGLADTDTQYF
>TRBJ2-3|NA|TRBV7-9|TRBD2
TGTGCCAGCAGCTTATGGCCTAGCGGGAATCAGGCAGATACGCAGTATTTT
CASSLWPSGNQADTQYF
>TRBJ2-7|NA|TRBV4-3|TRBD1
TGCGCCAGTTCCTTTGGACAGGGCGAAACCTACGAGCAGTACTTC
CASSFGQGETYEQYF